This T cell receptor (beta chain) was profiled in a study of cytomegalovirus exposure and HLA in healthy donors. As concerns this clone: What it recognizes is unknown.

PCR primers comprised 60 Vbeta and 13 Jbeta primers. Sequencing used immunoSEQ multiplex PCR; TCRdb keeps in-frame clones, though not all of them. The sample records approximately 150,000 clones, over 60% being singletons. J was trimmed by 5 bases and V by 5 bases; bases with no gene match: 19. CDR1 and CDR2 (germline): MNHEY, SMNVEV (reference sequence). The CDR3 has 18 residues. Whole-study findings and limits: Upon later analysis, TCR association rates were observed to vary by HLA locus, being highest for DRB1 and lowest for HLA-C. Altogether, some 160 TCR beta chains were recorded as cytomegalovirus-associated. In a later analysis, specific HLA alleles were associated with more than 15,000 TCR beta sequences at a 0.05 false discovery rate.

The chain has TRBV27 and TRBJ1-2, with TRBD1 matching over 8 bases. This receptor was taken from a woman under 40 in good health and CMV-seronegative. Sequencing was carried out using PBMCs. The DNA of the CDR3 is TGTGCCAGCAGTCCCCTCTCGACTAAGGACAGGGCCACTTATGGCTACACCTTC. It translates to CASSPLSTKDRATYGYTF.